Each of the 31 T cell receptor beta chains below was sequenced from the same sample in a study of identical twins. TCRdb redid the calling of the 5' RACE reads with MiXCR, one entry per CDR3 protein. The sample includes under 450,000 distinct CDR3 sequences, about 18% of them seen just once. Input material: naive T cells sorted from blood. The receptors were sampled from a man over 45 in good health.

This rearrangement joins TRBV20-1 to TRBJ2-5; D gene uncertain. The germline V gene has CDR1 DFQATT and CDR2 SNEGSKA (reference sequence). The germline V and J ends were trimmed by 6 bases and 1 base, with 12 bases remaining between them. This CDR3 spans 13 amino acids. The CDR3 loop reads CSARPQFQETQYF. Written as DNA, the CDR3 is TGCAGTGCACGGCCTCAGTTCCAAGAGACCCAGTACTTC.

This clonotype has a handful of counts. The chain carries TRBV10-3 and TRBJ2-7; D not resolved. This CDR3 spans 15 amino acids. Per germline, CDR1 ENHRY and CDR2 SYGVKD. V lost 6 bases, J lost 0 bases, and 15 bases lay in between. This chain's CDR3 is CAIRDVSKSSYEQYF. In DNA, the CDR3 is TGTGCCATCAGGGACGTTAGCAAGAGCTCCTACGAGCAGTACTTC.

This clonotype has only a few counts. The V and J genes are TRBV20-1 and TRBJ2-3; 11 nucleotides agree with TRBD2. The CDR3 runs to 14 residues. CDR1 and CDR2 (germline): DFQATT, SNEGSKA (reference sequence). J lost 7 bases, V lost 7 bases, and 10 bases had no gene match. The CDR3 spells CSGAPSGGLHTQYF. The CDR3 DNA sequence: TGCAGTGGAGCCCCTAGCGGGGGGTTGCATACGCAGTATTTT.

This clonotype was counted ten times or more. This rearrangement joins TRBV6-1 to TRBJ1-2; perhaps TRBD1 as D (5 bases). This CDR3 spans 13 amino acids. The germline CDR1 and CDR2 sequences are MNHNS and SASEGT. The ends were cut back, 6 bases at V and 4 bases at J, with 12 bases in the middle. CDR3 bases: TGTGCCAGCAGCCTCGGGACGGGCTATGGCTACACCTTC. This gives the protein CASSLGTGYGYTF.

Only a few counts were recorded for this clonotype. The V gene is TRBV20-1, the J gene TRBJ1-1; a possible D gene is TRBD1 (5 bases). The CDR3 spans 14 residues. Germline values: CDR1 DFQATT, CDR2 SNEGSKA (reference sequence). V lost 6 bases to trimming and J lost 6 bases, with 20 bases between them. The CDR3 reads CSATNLRRGAEAFF. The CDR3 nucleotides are TGCAGTGCGACTAATCTTAGGCGAGGGGCTGAAGCTTTCTTT.

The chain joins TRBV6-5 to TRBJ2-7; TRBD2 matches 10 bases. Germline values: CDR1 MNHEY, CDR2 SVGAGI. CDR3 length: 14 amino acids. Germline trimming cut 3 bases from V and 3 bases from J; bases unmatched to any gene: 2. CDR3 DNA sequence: TGTGCCAGCAGTTATAGGACTAGCGGCTACGAGCAGTACTTC. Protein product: CASSYRTSGYEQYF.

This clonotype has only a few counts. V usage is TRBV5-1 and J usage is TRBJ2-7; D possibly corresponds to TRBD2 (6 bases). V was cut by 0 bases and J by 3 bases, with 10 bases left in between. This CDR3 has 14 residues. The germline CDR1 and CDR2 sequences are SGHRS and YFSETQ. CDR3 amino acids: CASSLVPGGYEQYF. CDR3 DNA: TGCGCCAGCAGCTTGGTACCCGGGGGCTACGAGCAGTACTTC.

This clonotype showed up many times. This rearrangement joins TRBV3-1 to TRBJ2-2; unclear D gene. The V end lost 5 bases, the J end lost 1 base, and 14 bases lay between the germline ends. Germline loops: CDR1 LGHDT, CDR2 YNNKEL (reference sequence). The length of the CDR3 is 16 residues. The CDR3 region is CASSARVSRNTGELFF. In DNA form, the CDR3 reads TGTGCCAGCAGCGCCCGGGTTAGCCGGAACACCGGGGAGCTGTTTTTT.

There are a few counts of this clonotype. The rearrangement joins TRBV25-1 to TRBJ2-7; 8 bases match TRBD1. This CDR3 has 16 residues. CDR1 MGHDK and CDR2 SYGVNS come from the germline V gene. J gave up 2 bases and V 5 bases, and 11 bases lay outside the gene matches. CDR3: CASSFFGQGSAYEQYF. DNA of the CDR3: TGTGCCAGCAGTTTTTTTGGACAGGGCTCGGCCTACGAGCAGTACTTC.

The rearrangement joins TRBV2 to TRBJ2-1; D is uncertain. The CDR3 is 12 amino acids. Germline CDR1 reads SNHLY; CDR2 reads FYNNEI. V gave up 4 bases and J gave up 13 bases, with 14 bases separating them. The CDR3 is CASSGRSEDQFF. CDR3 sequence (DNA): TGTGCCAGCAGTGGCAGGTCAGAAGACCAGTTCTTC.

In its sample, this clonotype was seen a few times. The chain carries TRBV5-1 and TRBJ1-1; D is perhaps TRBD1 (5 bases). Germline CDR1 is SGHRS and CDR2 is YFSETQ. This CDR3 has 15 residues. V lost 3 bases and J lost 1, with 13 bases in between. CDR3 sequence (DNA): TGCGCCAGCAGCTCTCAACCGGACAAGAACACTGAAGCTTTCTTT. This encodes CASSSQPDKNTEAFF.

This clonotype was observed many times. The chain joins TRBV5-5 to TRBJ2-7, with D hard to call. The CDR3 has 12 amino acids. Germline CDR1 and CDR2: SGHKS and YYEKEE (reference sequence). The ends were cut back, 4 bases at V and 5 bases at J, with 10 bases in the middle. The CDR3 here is CASSPWNDEQYF. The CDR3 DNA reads TGTGCCAGCAGCCCGTGGAATGACGAGCAGTACTTC.

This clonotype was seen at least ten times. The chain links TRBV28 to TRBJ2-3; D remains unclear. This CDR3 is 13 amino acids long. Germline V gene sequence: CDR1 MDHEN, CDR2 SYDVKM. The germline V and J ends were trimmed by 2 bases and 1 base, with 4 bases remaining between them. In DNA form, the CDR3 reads TGTGCCAGCAGTTTAAAGGGCACAGATACGCAGTATTTT. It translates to CASSLKGTDTQYF.

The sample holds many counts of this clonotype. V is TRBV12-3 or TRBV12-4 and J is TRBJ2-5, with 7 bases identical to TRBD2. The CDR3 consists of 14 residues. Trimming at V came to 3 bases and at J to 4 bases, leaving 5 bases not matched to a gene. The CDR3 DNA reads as TGTGCCAGCAGTTTGAGCGGGAAACGAGAGACCCAGTACTTC. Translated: CASSLSGKRETQYF.

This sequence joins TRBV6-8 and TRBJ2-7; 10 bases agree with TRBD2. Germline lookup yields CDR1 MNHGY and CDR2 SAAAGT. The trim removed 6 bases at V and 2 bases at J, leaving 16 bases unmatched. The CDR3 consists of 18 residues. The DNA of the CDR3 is TGTGCCAGCAGCCACCCCCCAGCGGGAGGGCCCCTGACCTACGAGCAGTACTTC. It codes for CASSHPPAGGPLTYEQYF.

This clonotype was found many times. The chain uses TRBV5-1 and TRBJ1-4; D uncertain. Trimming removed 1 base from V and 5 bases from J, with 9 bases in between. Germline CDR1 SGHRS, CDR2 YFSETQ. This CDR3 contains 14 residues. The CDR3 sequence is CASSLMNQNEKLFF. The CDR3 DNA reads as TGCGCCAGCAGCTTGATGAATCAGAATGAAAAACTGTTTTTT.

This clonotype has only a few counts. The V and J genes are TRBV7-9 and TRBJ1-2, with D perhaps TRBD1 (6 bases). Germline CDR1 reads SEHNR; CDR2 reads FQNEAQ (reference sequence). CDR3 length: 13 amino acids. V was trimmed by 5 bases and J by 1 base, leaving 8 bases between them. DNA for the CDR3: TGTGCCAGCAGCAAGGACAGTAACTATGGCTACACCTTC. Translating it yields CASSKDSNYGYTF.

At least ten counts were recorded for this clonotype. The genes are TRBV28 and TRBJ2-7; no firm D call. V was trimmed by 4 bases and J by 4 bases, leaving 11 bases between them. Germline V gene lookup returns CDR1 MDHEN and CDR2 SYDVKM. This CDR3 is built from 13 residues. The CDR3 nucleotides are TGTGCCAGCAGTTCTATTCTCGCGTACGAGCAGTACTTC. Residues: CASSSILAYEQYF.

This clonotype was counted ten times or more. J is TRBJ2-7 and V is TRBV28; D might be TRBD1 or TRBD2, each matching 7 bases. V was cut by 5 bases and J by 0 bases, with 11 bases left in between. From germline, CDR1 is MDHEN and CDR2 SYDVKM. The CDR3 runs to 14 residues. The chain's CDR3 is CASSQGGASYEQYF. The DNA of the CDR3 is TGTGCCAGCAGTCAGGGGGGGGCCTCCTACGAGCAGTACTTC.

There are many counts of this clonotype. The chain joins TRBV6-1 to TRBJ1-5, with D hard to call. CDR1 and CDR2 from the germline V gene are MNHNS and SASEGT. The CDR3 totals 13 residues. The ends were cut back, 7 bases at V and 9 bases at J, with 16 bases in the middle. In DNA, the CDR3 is TGTGCCAGCAAAGAAACAGTGGGTCTGCCCCAGCATTTT. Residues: CASKETVGLPQHF.

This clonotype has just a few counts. In DNA form, the CDR3 reads TGTGCCATCAGAGAACAGGGGGTAGATACGCAGTATTTT. Translating it yields CAIREQGVDTQYF. The rearrangement links TRBV10-3 to TRBJ2-3, with TRBD1 identical over 8 bases. Germline V gene data show CDR1 as ENHRY and CDR2 as SYGVKD. V gave up 6 bases and J gave up 5 bases; unmatched junction bases: 4. This CDR3 has 13 residues.

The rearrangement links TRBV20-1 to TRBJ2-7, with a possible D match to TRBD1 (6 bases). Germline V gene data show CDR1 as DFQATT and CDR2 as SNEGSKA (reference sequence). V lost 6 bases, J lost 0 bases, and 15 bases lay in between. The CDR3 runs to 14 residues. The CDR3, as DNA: TGCAGTGCGGACCGGGACACGGACTCCTACGAGCAGTACTTC. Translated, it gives CSADRDTDSYEQYF.

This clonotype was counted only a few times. In DNA, the CDR3 is TGCAGTGCTAGTGTGTGGGAGACCGGGGAGCTGTTTTTT. It specifies CSASVWETGELFF. The gene calls are TRBV20-1 and TRBJ2-2, with a possible D match to TRBD2 (5 bases). The V gene's germline CDR1 is DFQATT and CDR2 SNEGSKA (reference sequence). The CDR3 spans 13 residues. The ends were cut back, 3 bases at V and 5 bases at J, with 10 bases in the middle.

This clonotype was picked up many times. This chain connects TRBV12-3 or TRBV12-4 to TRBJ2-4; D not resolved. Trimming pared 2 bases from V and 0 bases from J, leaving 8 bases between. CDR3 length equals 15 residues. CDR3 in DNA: TGTGCCAGCAGTTTACCAGGATTAGCCAAAAACATTCAGTACTTC. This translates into CASSLPGLAKNIQYF.

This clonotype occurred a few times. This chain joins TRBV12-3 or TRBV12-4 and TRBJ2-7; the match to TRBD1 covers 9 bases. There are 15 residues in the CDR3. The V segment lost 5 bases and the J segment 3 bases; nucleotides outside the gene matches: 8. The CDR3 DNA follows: TGTGCCAGCAGTCCTGCTACAGGGGGCGGCTACGAGCAGTACTTC. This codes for CASSPATGGGYEQYF.

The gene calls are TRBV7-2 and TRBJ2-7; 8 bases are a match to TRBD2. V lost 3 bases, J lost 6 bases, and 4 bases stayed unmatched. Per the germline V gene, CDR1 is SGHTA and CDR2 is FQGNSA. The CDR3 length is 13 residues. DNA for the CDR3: TGTGCCAGCAGCTTCCGGGGGGGCGGCGAGCAGTACTTC. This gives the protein CASSFRGGGEQYF.

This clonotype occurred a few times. CDR3 in DNA: TGCGCCAGCAGCCAAGCTTGGGCGACGTATCCTTCAACTAATGAAAAACTGTTTTTT. This codes for CASSQAWATYPSTNEKLFF. The rearrangement uses TRBV4-3 and TRBJ1-4; no definite D call. This CDR3 has 19 residues. Looked up from germline, CDR1 is LGHNA and CDR2 is YSLEER. V was trimmed by 1 base and J by 0 bases, leaving 18 bases between them.

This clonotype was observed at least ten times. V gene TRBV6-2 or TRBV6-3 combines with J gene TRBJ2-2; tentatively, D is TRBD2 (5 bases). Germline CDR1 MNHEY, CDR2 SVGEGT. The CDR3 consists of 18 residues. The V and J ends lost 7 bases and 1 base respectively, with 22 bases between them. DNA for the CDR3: TGTGCCAGCATCCCCTTCGACGGGGTAAAAGGGAACACCGGGGAGCTGTTTTTT. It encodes CASIPFDGVKGNTGELFF.

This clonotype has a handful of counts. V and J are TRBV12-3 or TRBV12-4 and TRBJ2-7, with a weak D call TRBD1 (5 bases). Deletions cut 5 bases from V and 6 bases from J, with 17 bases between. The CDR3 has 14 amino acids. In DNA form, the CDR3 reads TGTGCCAGCAGTCATCGACTGAGTCAGGGCGAGCAGTACTTC. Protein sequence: CASSHRLSQGEQYF.

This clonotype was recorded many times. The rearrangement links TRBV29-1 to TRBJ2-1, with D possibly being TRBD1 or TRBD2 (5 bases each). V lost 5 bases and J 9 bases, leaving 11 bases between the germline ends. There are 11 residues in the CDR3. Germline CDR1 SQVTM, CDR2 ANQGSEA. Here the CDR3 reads CSVFNGGEQFF. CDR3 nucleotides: TGCAGCGTTTTTAATGGGGGTGAGCAGTTCTTC.

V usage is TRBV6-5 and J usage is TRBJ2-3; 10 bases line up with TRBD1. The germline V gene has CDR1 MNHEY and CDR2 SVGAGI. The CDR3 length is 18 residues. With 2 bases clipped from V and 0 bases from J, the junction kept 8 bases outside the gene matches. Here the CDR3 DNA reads TGTGCCAGCAGTTACGTTGGACAGGGGGGATCTAGCACAGATACGCAGTATTTT. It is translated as CASSYVGQGGSSTDTQYF.